This note documents a single T cell receptor (beta chain) sequence. The CDR3 runs to 16 residues. V was cut by 3 bases and J by 4 bases, with 13 bases left in between. Looked up from germline, CDR1 is LNHDA and CDR2 is SQIVND (reference sequence). The data belong to a study of blood T cell repertoires in COVID-19. Study as a whole: Acute-phase and convalescent COVID-19 samples originated in the United States, Italy and Spain.

TCRdb keeps only in-frame clones here, not all; method: immunoSEQ multiplex PCR. Of 84,000 or so clones listed, approximately 86% are singletons. The rearrangement joins TRBV19 to TRBJ1-6; D remains unclear. The source material was peripheral blood. The sequence derives from a woman of 80 years or more with acute or convalescent COVID-19. CDR3 protein: CASSMGSRGYNSPLHF. The CDR3 DNA follows: TGTGCCAGTAGTATGGGGAGTAGAGGATATAATTCACCCCTCCACTTT.